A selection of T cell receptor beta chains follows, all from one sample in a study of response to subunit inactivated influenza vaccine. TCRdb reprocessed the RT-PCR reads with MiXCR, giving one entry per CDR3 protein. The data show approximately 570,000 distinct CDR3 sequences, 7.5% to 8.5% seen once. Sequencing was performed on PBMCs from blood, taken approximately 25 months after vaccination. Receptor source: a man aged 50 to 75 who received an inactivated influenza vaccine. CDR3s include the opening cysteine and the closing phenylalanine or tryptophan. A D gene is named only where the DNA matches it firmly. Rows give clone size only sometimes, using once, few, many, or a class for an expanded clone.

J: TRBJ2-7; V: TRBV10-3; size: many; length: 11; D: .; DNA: TGTGCCATCAGTGACAACTACGAGCAGTACTTC; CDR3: CAISDNYEQYF
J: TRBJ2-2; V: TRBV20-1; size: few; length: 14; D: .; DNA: TGCAGTGCTTACAGGGAGCCGAACACCGGGGAGCTGTTTTTT; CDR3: CSAYREPNTGELFF
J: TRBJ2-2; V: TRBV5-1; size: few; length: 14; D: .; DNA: TGCGCCAGCAGCAACGACAGATACACCGGGGAGCTGTTTTTT; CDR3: CASSNDRYTGELFF
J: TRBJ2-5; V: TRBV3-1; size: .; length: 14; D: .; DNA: TGTGCCACCCGGGGGTCGCCGATGCAAGAGACCCAGTACTTC; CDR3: CATRGSPMQETQYF
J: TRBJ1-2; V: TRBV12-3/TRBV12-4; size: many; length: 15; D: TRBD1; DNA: TGTGCCAGCAGTTTGGGGAGGGGGCGCGGCTATGGCTACACCTTC; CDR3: CASSLGRGRGYGYTF
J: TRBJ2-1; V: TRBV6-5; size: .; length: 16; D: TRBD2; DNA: TGTGCCAGCAGTTACTCGACTAGCGGGAGTTCCAATGAGCAGTTCTTC; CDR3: CASSYSTSGSSNEQFF
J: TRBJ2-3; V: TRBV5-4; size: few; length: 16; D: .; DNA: TGTGCCAGCAGCCTGAGACTGGACCCTCGCACAGATACGCAGTATTTT; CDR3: CASSLRLDPRTDTQYF
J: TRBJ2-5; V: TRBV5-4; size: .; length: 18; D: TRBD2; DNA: TGTGCCAGTAGCCGTGGACTAGCGGGAGGGCCATACCAAGAGACCCAGTACTTC; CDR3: CASSRGLAGGPYQETQYF
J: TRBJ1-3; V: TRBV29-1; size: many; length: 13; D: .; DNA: TGCAGCGTTGACGAAGGGTCGGGAAACACCATATATTTT; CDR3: CSVDEGSGNTIYF
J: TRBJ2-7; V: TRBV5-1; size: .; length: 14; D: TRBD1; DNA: TGCGCCAGCAGCTTTGCCGGGACAGGGAGCGAGCAGTACTTC; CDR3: CASSFAGTGSEQYF
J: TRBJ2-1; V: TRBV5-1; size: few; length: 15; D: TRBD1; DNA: TGCGCCAGCAGCTTTACAGGGGGCGGTCAGTATGAGCAGTTCTTC; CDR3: CASSFTGGGQYEQFF
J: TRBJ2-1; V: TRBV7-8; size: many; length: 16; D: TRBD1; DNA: TGTGCCAGCAGCTCCTACGACAGGGGGCTCGACAATGAGCAGTTCTTC; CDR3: CASSSYDRGLDNEQFF
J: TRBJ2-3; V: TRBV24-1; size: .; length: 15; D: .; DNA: TGTGCCACCAGTGACGACCGAAAGGTTCCAGATACGCAGTATTTT; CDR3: CATSDDRKVPDTQYF
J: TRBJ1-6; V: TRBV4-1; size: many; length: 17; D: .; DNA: TGCGCCAGCAGCCAAGATGAACAGAGCTCCTATAATTCACCCCTCCACTTT; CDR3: CASSQDEQSSYNSPLHF
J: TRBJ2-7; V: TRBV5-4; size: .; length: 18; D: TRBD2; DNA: TGTGCCAGCAGTTTGGTTACTAGCGGGAACACCGGGTCCTACGAGCAGTACTTC; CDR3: CASSLVTSGNTGSYEQYF
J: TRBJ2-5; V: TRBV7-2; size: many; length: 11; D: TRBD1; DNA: TGTGCCAGCAGTCGACAGGGTCCCCAGTACTTC; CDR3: CASSRQGPQYF
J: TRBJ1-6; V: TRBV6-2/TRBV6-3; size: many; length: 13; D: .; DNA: TGTGCCAGCAGTTTCGGACATCGGTCACCCCTCCACTTT; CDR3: CASSFGHRSPLHF
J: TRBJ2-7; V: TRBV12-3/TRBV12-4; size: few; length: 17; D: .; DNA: TGTGTCAGCAGTTTCCTTATGACACCTTTGAATACCTACGAGCAGTACTTC; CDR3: CVSSFLMTPLNTYEQYF
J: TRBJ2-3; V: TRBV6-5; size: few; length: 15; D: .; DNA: TGTGCCAGCAGTTACTCACGGGGCGCTGCAGATACGCAGTATTTT; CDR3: CASSYSRGAADTQYF
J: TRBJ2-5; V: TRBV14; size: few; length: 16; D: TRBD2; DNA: TGTGCCACCTCGCCGACTAGCGGGAGTTCGTGGGAGACCCAGTACTTC; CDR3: CATSPTSGSSWETQYF
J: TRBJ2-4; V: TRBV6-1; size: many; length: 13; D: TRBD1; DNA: TGTGCCAGCAGGGGACAGTCCAAAAACATTCAGTACTTC; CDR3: CASRGQSKNIQYF
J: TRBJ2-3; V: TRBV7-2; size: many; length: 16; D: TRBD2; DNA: TGTGCCAGCAGCTTAGCGGGACTAGCGAGCACAGATACGCAGTATTTT; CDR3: CASSLAGLASTDTQYF
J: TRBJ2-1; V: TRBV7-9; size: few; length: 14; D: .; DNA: TGTGCCAGCAGCAAAGGGCGCCAGTACAATGAGCAGTTCTTC; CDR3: CASSKGRQYNEQFF
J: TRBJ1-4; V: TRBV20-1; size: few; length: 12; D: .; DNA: TGCAGTGCTATAAACAGCGGGGAAAAACTGTTTTTT; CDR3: CSAINSGEKLFF
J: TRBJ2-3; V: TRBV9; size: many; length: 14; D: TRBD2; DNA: TGTGCCAGCAGCGTTGCGGGAGGGGCAGATACGCAGTATTTT; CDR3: CASSVAGGADTQYF
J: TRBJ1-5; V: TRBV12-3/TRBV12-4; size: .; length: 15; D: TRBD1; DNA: TGTGCCAGCAGTGGGGGACAGAATAGCAATCAGCCCCAGCATTTT; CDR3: CASSGGQNSNQPQHF
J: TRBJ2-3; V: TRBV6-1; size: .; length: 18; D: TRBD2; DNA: TGTGCCAGCAGTCCGACTAGCGGAGGACGAGATATTACAGATACGCAGTATTTT; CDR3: CASSPTSGGRDITDTQYF
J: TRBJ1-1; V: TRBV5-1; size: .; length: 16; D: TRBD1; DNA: TGCGCCAGCAGCTTGGGAAGACAGGGCTTGAACACTGAAGCTTTCTTT; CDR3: CASSLGRQGLNTEAFF
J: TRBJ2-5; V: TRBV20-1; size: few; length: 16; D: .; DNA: TGCAGTGCTAGACGATCCGGCACTAGGGGGTTTGGCGGCCAGTACTTC; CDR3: CSARRSGTRGFGGQYF
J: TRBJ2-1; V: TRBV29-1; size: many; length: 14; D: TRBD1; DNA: TGCAGCGTGGAAGGACAGGGGGTCCTCTATGAGCAGTTCTTC; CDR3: CSVEGQGVLYEQFF
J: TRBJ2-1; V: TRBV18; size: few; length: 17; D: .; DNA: TGTGCCAGCTCGCCATCGGCGAGGCGGGACGGCTACAATGAGCAGTTCTTC; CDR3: CASSPSARRDGYNEQFF
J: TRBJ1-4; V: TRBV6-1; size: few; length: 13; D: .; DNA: TGTGCCAGCAACAGGGAGAACTATGAAAAACTGTTTTTT; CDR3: CASNRENYEKLFF
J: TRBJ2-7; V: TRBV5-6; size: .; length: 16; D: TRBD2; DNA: TGTGCCAGCAGCTTCCTTAGCGGGGGGACGATCTACGAGCAGTACTTC; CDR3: CASSFLSGGTIYEQYF
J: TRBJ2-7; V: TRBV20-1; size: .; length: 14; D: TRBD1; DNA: TGCAGTGCCATCGACAGGGGCCGATCCTACGAGCAGTACTTC; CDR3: CSAIDRGRSYEQYF
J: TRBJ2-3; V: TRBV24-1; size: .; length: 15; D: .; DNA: TGTGCCACCAGTGACAGGGGCTCTTTAGGAGATACGCAGTATTTT; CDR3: CATSDRGSLGDTQYF
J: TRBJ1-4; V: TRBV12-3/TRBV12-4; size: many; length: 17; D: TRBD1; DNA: TGTGCCAGCAGCCTTGTCCCGGGACAGGGGGACGTTGAAAAACTGTTTTTT; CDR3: CASSLVPGQGDVEKLFF
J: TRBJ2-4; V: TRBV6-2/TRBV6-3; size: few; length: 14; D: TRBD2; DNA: TGTGCCAGCCGGGGGGGGAGAGGTCTAAACATTCAGTACTTC; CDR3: CASRGGRGLNIQYF
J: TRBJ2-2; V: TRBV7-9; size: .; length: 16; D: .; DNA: TGTGCCAGCAGCTTAAGGGACCCGAGGCGGGACGGGGAGCTGTTTTTT; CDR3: CASSLRDPRRDGELFF
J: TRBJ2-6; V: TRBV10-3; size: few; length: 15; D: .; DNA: TGTGCCATTTCGGGACCGAGCTCTGGGGCCAACGTCCTGACTTTC; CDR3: CAISGPSSGANVLTF
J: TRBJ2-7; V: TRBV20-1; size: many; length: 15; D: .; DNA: TGCAGTGCTAGAACCCCACAGGGATTGTCCTACGAGCAGTACTTC; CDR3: CSARTPQGLSYEQYF
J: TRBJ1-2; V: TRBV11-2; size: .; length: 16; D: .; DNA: TGTGCCAGCAGCCGAGATGGTGGGGCCTTGAACTATGGCTACACCTTC; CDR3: CASSRDGGALNYGYTF
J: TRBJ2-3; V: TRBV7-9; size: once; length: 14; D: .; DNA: TGTGCCAGCAGCCCCTGGGGTAGCACAGATACGCAGTATTTT; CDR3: CASSPWGSTDTQYF
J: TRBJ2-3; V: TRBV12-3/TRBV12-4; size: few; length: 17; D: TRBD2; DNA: TGTGCCAGCAGTGAGCATGGGGTAGCGGGACCTACAGATACGCAGTATTTT; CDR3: CASSEHGVAGPTDTQYF
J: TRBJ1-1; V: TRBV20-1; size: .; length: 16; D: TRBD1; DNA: TGCAGTGCTAGAGCCAACAGGGGAGGTGCGGGCACTGAAGCTTTCTTT; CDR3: CSARANRGGAGTEAFF
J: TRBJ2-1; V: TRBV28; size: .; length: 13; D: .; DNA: TGTGCCAGCAGTCCCCCTTGGGACAATGAGCAGTTCTTC; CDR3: CASSPPWDNEQFF
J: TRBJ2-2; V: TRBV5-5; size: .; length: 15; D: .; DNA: TGTGCCAGCAGCTTAGGGCACTTCAATAGGGGGGAGCTGTTTTTT; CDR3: CASSLGHFNRGELFF
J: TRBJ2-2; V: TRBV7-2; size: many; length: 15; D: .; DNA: TGTGCCAGCAGCTTAGGGGGGGCGAACACCGGGGAGCTGTTTTTT; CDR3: CASSLGGANTGELFF
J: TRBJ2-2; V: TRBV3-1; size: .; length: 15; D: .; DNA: TGTGCCAGCAGCTACCGAGGGCGGGGCACCGGGGAGCTGTTTTTT; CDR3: CASSYRGRGTGELFF
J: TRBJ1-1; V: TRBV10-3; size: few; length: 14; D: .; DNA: TGTGCCAGCACCCCGCTCAGCCTGGGCGGGGAAGCTTTCTTT; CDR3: CASTPLSLGGEAFF